This T cell receptor beta chain was observed in a study of blood T cell repertoires in COVID-19. Assay: immunoSEQ multiplex PCR; the TCRdb copy retains only in-frame clones and omits some. Of some 240,000 clones listed, about 90% are singletons. V lost 6 bases, J lost 6 bases, and 12 bases lay in between. The CDR3 has 13 residues. The TCR comes from a woman aged 55-70 years with COVID-19, enrolled during active disease. Sequencing was performed on peripheral blood. The chain recombines TRBV12-3 or TRBV12-4 with TRBJ2-1; D possibly corresponds to TRBD1 (6 bases). The CDR3 DNA reads TGTGCCAGCAGCCCAGGGGCTAGCAATGAGCAGTTCTTC. Translation gives CASSPGASNEQFF.